These T cell receptor beta chains were read from a single sample in a study of blood T cell repertoires in COVID-19. The data were produced by immunoSEQ multiplex PCR, yet TCRdb's version contains in-frame clones alone and is incomplete. The sample shows about 90,000 clones, 70% to 90% of them seen only once. Sequencing input: peripheral blood. These TCRs come from a human donor in a cohort sampled during active COVID-19. Both conserved end residues are part of each CDR3. The D gene is left open where the match is weak. Clone sizes are given selectively: once, few, many, or a class where the clone is expanded.

-	TRBJ1-1	TRBV19	-	TGTGCCAGTAGCTGGTCCGGGTTGAACACTGAAGCTTTCTTT	CASSWSGLNTEAFF
-	TRBJ2-1	TRBV6-5	-	TGTGCCACCCGCCCGAGGGGGAAATACAATGAGCAGTTCTTC	CATRPRGKYNEQFF
-	TRBJ1-1	TRBV19	-	TGTGCCAGTAGTTGGGCGGGGGGGAACACTGAAGCTTTCTTT	CASSWAGGNTEAFF
-	TRBJ1-3	TRBV9	-	TGTGCCAGCAGCGTAGACAGAGCCTCTGGAAACACCATATATTTT	CASSVDRASGNTIYF
once	TRBJ2-1	TRBV6-5	TRBD2	TGTGCCAGCAGCCTACTAGCGGGGGGAAGGAATGAGCAGTTCTTC	CASSLLAGGRNEQFF
-	TRBJ2-7	TRBV27	-	TGTGCCAGCAGGACTTATCACCTAGACGGCGAGCAGTACTTC	CASRTYHLDGEQYF
-	TRBJ1-2	TRBV6-2/TRBV6-3	-	TGTGCCAGCAGTTATCCGGGGAGGGACTATGGCTACACCTTC	CASSYPGRDYGYTF
-	TRBJ2-7	TRBV19	TRBD1	TGTGCCAGTAGTATGGCCCAGACAGGGCTCAGCTCCTACGAGCAGTACTTC	CASSMAQTGLSSYEQYF
-	TRBJ2-1	TRBV3-1/TRBV3-2	-	TGTGCCAGCACCGAAACCGGGACACCGTACAATGAGCAGTTCTTC	CASTETGTPYNEQFF
once	TRBJ1-5	TRBV3-1/TRBV3-2	-	TGTGCCAGCAGCCACAGAGGTACTTATCAGCCCCAGCATTTT	CASSHRGTYQPQHF
-	TRBJ2-2	TRBV2	-	TGTGCCAGCAGGACAGAGAACACCGGGGAGCTGTTTTTT	CASRTENTGELFF
-	TRBJ1-1	TRBV3-1/TRBV3-2	-	TGTGCCAGCAGCCCTTCAGGGAACACTGAAGCTTTCTTT	CASSPSGNTEAFF
-	TRBJ1-2	TRBV5-1	TRBD1	TGCGCCAGCAGCTTTCAGGGGGGACAAGGAGGCTACACCTTC	CASSFQGGQGGYTF
-	TRBJ2-2	TRBV7-2	-	TGTGCCAGCAGCTTAGAGCGCGGCACCGGGGAGCTGTTTTTT	CASSLERGTGELFF
-	TRBJ1-2	TRBV28	-	TGTGCCAGCAGAACCCGGGGATTCTCTAGCTACACCTTC	CASRTRGFSSYTF
-	TRBJ1-2	TRBV6-5	-	TGTGCCAGCAGTTACTCGTCCTATGATGGCTACACCTTC	CASSYSSYDGYTF
-	TRBJ1-2	TRBV4-2	TRBD1	TGTGCCAGCAGCCAAAGAGGACAGGCTCAGGACTACATATATGGCTACACCTTC	CASSQRGQAQDYIYGYTF
-	TRBJ2-2	TRBV7-3	-	TGTGCCAGCAGCTTAAATATCGCCGGGGAGCTGTTTTTT	CASSLNIAGELFF
-	TRBJ2-3	TRBV3-1/TRBV3-2	TRBD2	TGTGCCAGCAGGAGTTTCGCGGGGGGGGCAGATACGCAGTATTTT	CASRSFAGGADTQYF
-	TRBJ1-1	TRBV3-1/TRBV3-2	TRBD1	TGTGCCAGCAACCGACAGGGTCGTGTCGACACTGAAGCTTTCTTT	CASNRQGRVDTEAFF
once	TRBJ1-1	TRBV5-4	TRBD1	TGTGCCAGCAGCTTGGATCAGGGGGCGGGCACTGAAGCTTTCTTT	CASSLDQGAGTEAFF
-	TRBJ1-6	TRBV5-1	-	TGCGCCAGCAGCAGTGGAGGGAGCTCCTATAATTCACCCCTCCACTTT	CASSSGGSSYNSPLHF
-	TRBJ1-5	TRBV19	-	TGTGCCAGTAGTTATACGGGTCAGCCCCAGCATTTT	CASSYTGQPQHF
-	TRBJ2-3	TRBV18	-	TGTGCCAGCTCAACAGGGCGAGGCTACACAGATACGCAGTATTTT	CASSTGRGYTDTQYF
few	TRBJ1-2	TRBV10-3	-	TGTGCCATCTCACCTGGGGCTTCAGTATATGGCTACACCTTC	CAISPGASVYGYTF
-	TRBJ2-1	TRBV19	-	TGTGCCAGTACCGGGACTGGTTACAATGAGCAGTTCTTC	CASTGTGYNEQFF
-	TRBJ1-2	TRBV25-1	-	TGTGCCAGCACCCGGACGGGAAACTATGGCTACACCTTC	CASTRTGNYGYTF
-	TRBJ1-1	TRBV5-6	TRBD1	TGTGCCAGCGGAGTAGGGGGCCCGGACACTGAAGCTTTCTTT	CASGVGGPDTEAFF
-	TRBJ2-1	TRBV28	TRBD2	TGTGCCAGCAGTACCCTAGCGGGGGGGTCCTACAATGAGCAGTTCTTC	CASSTLAGGSYNEQFF
-	TRBJ1-5	TRBV18	-	TGTGCCAGCTCACCACAGGGGTGGAATCAGCCCCAGCATTTT	CASSPQGWNQPQHF
-	TRBJ1-1	TRBV5-1	-	TGCGCCAGCAGCTGGGGGCGATTGGGCACTGAAGCTTTCTTT	CASSWGRLGTEAFF
-	TRBJ1-1	TRBV4-2	-	TGTGCCAGCAGCCAAGTGGGGGGCACTGAAGCTTTCTTT	CASSQVGGTEAFF
-	TRBJ2-7	TRBV12-3/TRBV12-4	-	TGTGCCAGCAGTCCGTCCTACGAGCAGTACTTC	CASSPSYEQYF
-	TRBJ1-6	TRBV15	-	TGTGCCACCAGCAGAGTACTGAAAAATTCACCCCTCCACTTT	CATSRVLKNSPLHF
-	TRBJ2-1	TRBV7-2	TRBD1	TGTGCCAGCAGTTCCACAGGGGGCCCCTACAATGAGCAGTTCTTC	CASSSTGGPYNEQFF